These T cell receptor beta chains were read from a single sample in a study of cytomegalovirus exposure and HLA in healthy donors. Repertoires were generated with immunoSEQ multiplex PCR, while TCRdb's copy carries only in-frame clones and drops some. Recorded here are 50,000 or so clones; the top ten clones represent 2.1%. Sequenced: PBMCs. These receptors were collected from a woman aged 18 to 35 in good health and CMV-seronegative. Both conserved end residues are part of each CDR3. Fields, in order: J gene, V gene, D gene, CDR3 protein, CDR3 DNA. A D gene is named only where the DNA matches it firmly.

J gene: TRBJ2-1; V gene: TRBV12-5; D gene: TRBD2; CDR3 protein: CASGTSAGGEIF; CDR3 DNA: TGTGCTAGTGGGACTTCAGCGGGAGGAGAGATCTTC
J gene: TRBJ2-7; V gene: TRBV7-7; D gene: TRBD1; CDR3 protein: CASSPGTGAHEQYF; CDR3 DNA: TGTGCCAGCAGCCCCGGGACAGGGGCCCACGAGCAGTACTTC
J gene: TRBJ1-1; V gene: TRBV5-1; D gene: .; CDR3 protein: CASSFLGVTEAFF; CDR3 DNA: TGCGCCAGCAGCTTTTTAGGGGTCACTGAAGCTTTCTTT
J gene: TRBJ2-7; V gene: TRBV9; D gene: .; CDR3 protein: CASSEQAAETYEQYF; CDR3 DNA: TGTGCCAGCAGCGAACAGGCTGCCGAAACCTACGAGCAGTACTTC
J gene: TRBJ2-5; V gene: TRBV14; D gene: .; CDR3 protein: CASSQGVRKSGETQYF; CDR3 DNA: TGTGCCAGCAGCCAAGGTGTCAGGAAATCGGGGGAGACCCAGTACTTC
J gene: TRBJ1-6; V gene: TRBV10-1; D gene: TRBD1; CDR3 protein: CASSQTTGAYSPLHF; CDR3 DNA: TGCGCCAGCAGCCAGACGACAGGGGCCTATTCACCCCTCCACTTT
J gene: TRBJ1-3; V gene: TRBV2; D gene: .; CDR3 protein: CASSRESGNTIYF; CDR3 DNA: TGTGCCAGCAGCAGGGAATCTGGAAACACCATATATTTT
J gene: TRBJ1-2; V gene: TRBV19; D gene: .; CDR3 protein: CASSRLGPYYGYTF; CDR3 DNA: TGTGCCAGTAGTAGACTTGGCCCTTACTATGGCTACACCTTC
J gene: TRBJ2-1; V gene: TRBV11-2; D gene: .; CDR3 protein: CASSLAPQEYNEQFF; CDR3 DNA: TGTGCCAGCAGCTTAGCACCCCAGGAATACAATGAGCAGTTCTTC
J gene: TRBJ1-4; V gene: TRBV28; D gene: TRBD1; CDR3 protein: CASSLYDRAWKLFF; CDR3 DNA: TGTGCCAGCAGTTTATACGACAGGGCGTGGAAACTGTTTTTT
J gene: TRBJ1-1; V gene: TRBV19; D gene: .; CDR3 protein: CASSIGRGRTEAFF; CDR3 DNA: TGTGCCAGTAGTATAGGGCGGGGGCGCACTGAAGCTTTCTTT
J gene: TRBJ1-1; V gene: TRBV19; D gene: .; CDR3 protein: CASSSSRDTEAFF; CDR3 DNA: TGTGCCAGTAGTAGTAGCAGGGACACTGAAGCTTTCTTT
J gene: TRBJ1-5; V gene: TRBV6-5; D gene: .; CDR3 protein: CASSYRGPGSNQPQHF; CDR3 DNA: TGTGCCAGCAGTTACAGGGGTCCAGGTTCCAATCAGCCCCAGCATTTT
J gene: TRBJ1-1; V gene: TRBV6-5; D gene: .; CDR3 protein: CASSYSRRGNTEAFF; CDR3 DNA: TGTGCCAGCAGTTACTCGAGACGGGGGAACACTGAAGCTTTCTTT
J gene: TRBJ1-6; V gene: TRBV4-1; D gene: TRBD1; CDR3 protein: CASSQASGQSYSPLHF; CDR3 DNA: TGCGCCAGCAGCCAAGCCTCGGGACAGTCCTATTCACCCCTCCACTTT
J gene: TRBJ2-5; V gene: TRBV4-2; D gene: TRBD2; CDR3 protein: CASSQDRWGGREQETQYF; CDR3 DNA: TGTGCCAGCAGCCAAGATAGATGGGGCGGGAGAGAACAAGAGACCCAGTACTTC
J gene: TRBJ2-1; V gene: TRBV5-8; D gene: .; CDR3 protein: CASSRGTYNEQFF; CDR3 DNA: TGTGCCAGCAGCAGGGGGACGTACAATGAGCAGTTCTTC
J gene: TRBJ1-2; V gene: TRBV2; D gene: .; CDR3 protein: CASSERAFDGYTF; CDR3 DNA: TGTGCCAGCAGTGAGAGGGCATTTGATGGCTACACCTTC
J gene: TRBJ1-6; V gene: TRBV7-7; D gene: .; CDR3 protein: CASSLELNSPLHF; CDR3 DNA: TGTGCCAGCAGCTTAGAACTCAATTCACCCCTCCACTTT
J gene: TRBJ1-1; V gene: TRBV4-2; D gene: .; CDR3 protein: CASSQGGGIGAFF; CDR3 DNA: TGTGCCAGCAGCCAGGGAGGAGGGATAGGCGCTTTCTTT
J gene: TRBJ2-5; V gene: TRBV7-2; D gene: .; CDR3 protein: CASSLASTTIQETQYF; CDR3 DNA: TGTGCCAGCAGCTTAGCGAGTACGACAATCCAAGAGACCCAGTACTTC
J gene: TRBJ1-5; V gene: TRBV15; D gene: TRBD1; CDR3 protein: CATSGPGQGRGQPQHF; CDR3 DNA: TGTGCCACCAGCGGTCCGGGACAGGGAAGAGGTCAGCCCCAGCATTTT